The rows below give T cell receptor beta chains drawn from one sample of a study of T cell repertoires in cytomegalovirus infection. TCRdb fed the reads into MiXCR, producing one record per CDR3 protein. The sample yields approximately 990,000 distinct CDR3 sequences, approximately 30% seen once. These receptors have no identified antigens. The input for sequencing was cultured CD8+ T cells from PBMCs, taken from culture after CMV antigen stimulation. Receptors originate from a human donor in good health (CMV status not recorded). Some clones in this sample may be carry-over from other donors' samples. CDR3s include the opening cysteine and the closing phenylalanine or tryptophan. A D gene is named only where the DNA matches it firmly. Only part of the rows carry a size: once, few, many, or a class if the clone is expanded.

size | D | J | V | DNA | CDR3
few | NA | TRBJ1-1 | TRBV12-3/TRBV12-4 | TGTGCCAGCAGATCAGGAGTCAACACTGAAGCTTTCTTT | CASRSGVNTEAFF
NA | TRBD1 | TRBJ1-4 | TRBV6-5 | TGTGCCAGCAGTTACTCGATGACAGGGGAGAGGGAAAAACTGTTTTTT | CASSYSMTGEREKLFF
few | TRBD2 | TRBJ2-3 | TRBV28 | TGTGCCAGCAGTTTGACGGGGGGTAGGGATACGCAGTATTTT | CASSLTGGRDTQYF
NA | NA | TRBJ2-7 | TRBV5-6 | TGTGCCAGCAGTCCAACCTTATTACAGGGCCCACACGAGCAGTACTTC | CASSPTLLQGPHEQYF
NA | NA | TRBJ1-2 | TRBV7-9 | TGTGCCAGCAGCTCCGGGGGGGCTAATCTCTATGGCTACACCTTC | CASSSGGANLYGYTF
NA | TRBD1 | TRBJ1-4 | TRBV7-9 | TGTGCCAGCAGCGAAACCCGGGGGACAGAGGAAAAACTGTTTTTT | CASSETRGTEEKLFF
NA | NA | TRBJ1-6 | TRBV20-1 | TGCAGTGCTGGTTCGGGACCTAGGTCACCCCTCCACTTT | CSAGSGPRSPLHF
many | NA | TRBJ1-1 | TRBV7-9 | TGTGCCAGCAGCTTAGGGCTTAGACAAATCCTGAACACTGAAGCTTTCTTT | CASSLGLRQILNTEAFF
NA | NA | TRBJ2-1 | TRBV6-1 | TGTGCCAGCAGTGAACGGGCGGAGAGCTCCTACAATGAGCAGTTCTTC | CASSERAESSYNEQFF
NA | TRBD1 | TRBJ1-6 | TRBV6-8 | TGTGCCAGCAGTTACTCCCAAACCGACAGGGTACATTCACCCCTCCACTTT | CASSYSQTDRVHSPLHF
few | NA | TRBJ2-3 | TRBV20-1 | TGCAGTGCTAGACGGAGGGTGAGGACAGATACGCAGTATTTT | CSARRRVRTDTQYF
few | TRBD1 | TRBJ1-4 | TRBV7-6 | TGTGCCAGCAGCTTGAGGATCAGGGGGCCGGGCGGGGAAAAACTGTTTTTT | CASSLRIRGPGGEKLFF
many | TRBD2 | TRBJ2-5 | TRBV7-6 | TGTGCCAGCAGCTTAGCCGTAGCGGGGTCCCAAGAGACCCAGTACTTC | CASSLAVAGSQETQYF
few | NA | TRBJ2-7 | TRBV2 | TGTGCCAGCAGTGACCCAGGGAAGGTCAACTACGAGCAGTACTTC | CASSDPGKVNYEQYF
once | NA | TRBJ2-3 | TRBV27 | TGTGCCAGCAGTTCGTACATGAGGGACACAGATACGCAGTATTTT | CASSSYMRDTDTQYF
NA | NA | TRBJ2-5 | TRBV7-3 | TGTGCCAGCAGCTTAACCTGGGAGTTCCAAGAGACCCAGTACTTC | CASSLTWEFQETQYF
few | TRBD1 | TRBJ1-6 | TRBV7-6 | TGTGCCAGCAGCTCCGAGGGACAGCCGGCCGCACCCCTCCACTTT | CASSSEGQPAAPLHF
NA | NA | TRBJ2-2 | TRBV6-6 | TGTGCCAGCAGTTACTCAGCTCTAACCCATCCAACCTACACCGGGGAGCTGTTTTTT | CASSYSALTHPTYTGELFF
many | NA | TRBJ2-3 | TRBV12-3/TRBV12-4 | TGTGCCAGCAGTTTAGCGAGTCTGCGCACAGATACGCAGTATTTT | CASSLASLRTDTQYF
NA | NA | TRBJ1-5 | TRBV4-1 | TGCGCCAGCAGCCAAGATTCCCTTGGGGACCAGCCCCAGCATTTT | CASSQDSLGDQPQHF
few | TRBD1 | TRBJ2-2 | TRBV11-3 | TGTGCCAGCAGCCACCCGGGACAGGGGGAGAGGAACACCGGGGAGCTGTTTTTT | CASSHPGQGERNTGELFF
few | NA | TRBJ1-6 | TRBV6-2/TRBV6-3 | TGTGCCAGCAGTTACTCGGGGCAGGATATTAATTCACCCCTCCACTTT | CASSYSGQDINSPLHF
NA | NA | TRBJ2-2 | TRBV20-1 | TGCAGTGCTAGAGGCGAACACGACGGGGAGCTGTTTTTT | CSARGEHDGELFF
NA | TRBD1 | TRBJ1-4 | TRBV7-9 | TGTGCCAGCAGCTCCGGACAGGTGCCAAAACTGTTTTTT | CASSSGQVPKLFF
many | NA | TRBJ2-7 | TRBV7-2 | TGTGCCAGCAGCTTCTGGGAAGGCGACGAGCAGTACTTC | CASSFWEGDEQYF
few | NA | TRBJ2-4 | TRBV28 | TGTGCCAGCAGTTACCATCCAGACATTCAGTACTTC | CASSYHPDIQYF
NA | TRBD2 | TRBJ2-1 | TRBV7-9 | TGTGCCAGCAGCTCAAATCTAGCGGGGACCTACAATGAGCAGTTCTTC | CASSSNLAGTYNEQFF
many | NA | TRBJ2-5 | TRBV7-2 | TGTGCCAGCAGCTTCTTTCGGGTAGTCCAAGAGACCCAGTACTTC | CASSFFRVVQETQYF
few | NA | TRBJ1-1 | TRBV27 | TGTGCCAGCAGTCCCGACAGCGTTGAAGCTTTCTTT | CASSPDSVEAFF
NA | NA | TRBJ1-6 | TRBV7-9 | TGTGCCAGCAGCCCTGTTTGGAGCTCCTATAATTCACCCCTCCACTTT | CASSPVWSSYNSPLHF
NA | NA | TRBJ1-1 | TRBV6-1 | TGTGCCAGCAGTTATTATTATGACAGCCTTAACACTGAAGCTTTCTTT | CASSYYYDSLNTEAFF
NA | NA | TRBJ2-3 | TRBV5-4 | TGTGCCAGCAGGCGGGACACCTCTAGCACAGATACGCAGTATTTT | CASRRDTSSTDTQYF
NA | TRBD2 | TRBJ2-5 | TRBV14 | TGTGCCAGCAGCCACACTAGCGGGGCGGAGACCCAGTACTTC | CASSHTSGAETQYF
few | NA | TRBJ2-3 | TRBV2 | TGTGCCAGCATCGGGGGTAGAGATACGCAGTATTTT | CASIGGRDTQYF
few | TRBD2 | TRBJ2-2 | TRBV20-1 | TGCAGTGCTAGTATGACGCCTAGCGGGGGGCCTTGGGCCGGGGAGCTGTTTTTT | CSASMTPSGGPWAGELFF
few | TRBD2 | TRBJ2-1 | TRBV27 | TGTGCCAGCAGACAACCTCGAGCGGGGGCGTACAAGGAGCAGTTCTTC | CASRQPRAGAYKEQFF
NA | NA | TRBJ1-4 | TRBV27 | TGTGCCAGCCAACTTTCAGGGTATAGTGAAAAACTGTTTTTT | CASQLSGYSEKLFF
NA | NA | TRBJ2-7 | TRBV7-9 | TGTGCCAGCAGCTTCCCGGGCCCTTCCTACGAGCAGTACTTC | CASSFPGPSYEQYF
NA | NA | TRBJ1-4 | TRBV6-5 | TGTGCCAGCAGTTACTGGCCGGGAGGCGGGCCCTTTGAAAAACAGTTTTTT | CASSYWPGGGPFEKQFF
few | NA | TRBJ2-2 | TRBV27 | TGTGCCAGCAGTTGGAGGGTAGCCGGGGAGCTGTTTTTT | CASSWRVAGELFF
few | NA | TRBJ2-1 | TRBV11-2 | TGTGCCAGCAGCTTTCCCTCGGGGGAACCTCGGTACAATGAGCAGTTCTTC | CASSFPSGEPRYNEQFF
NA | NA | TRBJ2-6 | TRBV6-5 | TGTGCCAACAGTTTAATCTCTGGGGCCAACGTCCTGACTTTC | CANSLISGANVLTF
NA | NA | TRBJ2-3 | TRBV27 | TGTGCCAGCAGTTTAGAGGGGCAATACTCAGATACGCAGTATTTT | CASSLEGQYSDTQYF
few | TRBD1 | TRBJ1-5 | TRBV5-1 | TGCGCCAGCAGTTTCACCCGGGACAGACATAGCAATCAGCCCCAGCATTTT | CASSFTRDRHSNQPQHF
once | NA | TRBJ1-1 | TRBV6-5 | TGTGCCAGCAGTTCGGTCCCAGGTGGGAACACTGAAGCTTTCTTT | CASSSVPGGNTEAFF
many | NA | TRBJ2-7 | TRBV12-3/TRBV12-4 | TGTGCCAGCAGCCCCTTGTACAGGGAGGGCCTAATTTACGAGCAGTACTTC | CASSPLYREGLIYEQYF
NA | NA | TRBJ1-4 | TRBV5-6 | TGTGCCAGCAGCCGCGGCGGGACTTATGAAAAACTGTTTTTT | CASSRGGTYEKLFF
NA | NA | TRBJ2-2 | TRBV5-1 | TGCGCCAGCAGCTCTCTCGACTCTGTCACCGGGGAGCTGTTTTTT | CASSSLDSVTGELFF
few | NA | TRBJ1-1 | TRBV6-6 | TGTGCCAGCACGCGGACGGCGCCGGGGAACACTGAAGCTTTCTTT | CASTRTAPGNTEAFF
few | NA | TRBJ1-2 | TRBV7-9 | TGTGCCAGCAGCTTAGAGTATGGGGGGGACGACGGCTACACCTTC | CASSLEYGGDDGYTF
few | TRBD1 | TRBJ1-2 | TRBV7-9 | TGTGCCAGCAGCCGGGACAGGATTAACTATGGCTACACCTTC | CASSRDRINYGYTF
NA | TRBD1 | TRBJ2-1 | TRBV19 | TGTGCCAGTACCGTGGGACAGAACAATGAGCAGTTCTTC | CASTVGQNNEQFF